A single sample is the source of the 32 T cell receptor beta chains below, sequenced in a study of T cell responses to AZD1222 COVID-19 vaccine. Measured with immunoSEQ multiplex PCR; TCRdb has only the in-frame clones, and not every one. Among 100,000 to 150,000 clones listed, about 87% were seen once. Material: peripheral blood, obtained on day 0 of AZD1222 vaccination. These TCRs come from an adult in good health.

This chain links TRBV27 with TRBJ1-5; 7 positions match TRBD1. Unmatched junction bases numbered 10, after V lost 5 bases and J lost 3 bases. The CDR3 spans 16 residues. Germline V lookup: CDR1 MNHEY, CDR2 SMNVEV (reference sequence). Written as DNA, the CDR3 is TGTGCCAGCAGTCCAGGGGGGGGAGCTAACAATCAGCCCCAGCATTTT. This sequence encodes CASSPGGGANNQPQHF.

The J gene is TRBJ1-1, the V gene TRBV5-1; 8 nucleotides line up with TRBD1. This CDR3 has 13 amino acids. J was trimmed by 9 bases and V by 2 bases; bases with no gene match: 6. Germline loops: CDR1 SGHRS, CDR2 YFSETQ. The CDR3 is CASSFDGTGQAFF. The CDR3 nucleotides read TGCGCCAGCAGCTTTGACGGGACAGGACAAGCTTTCTTT. Together with reference TRBV5-1 and TRBJ1-1, the CDR3 gives the full variable domain: KAGVTQTPRYLIKTRGQQVTLSCSPISGHRSVSWYQQTPGQGLQFLFEYFSETQRNKGNFPGRFSGRQFSNSRSEMNVSTLELGDSALYLCASSFDGTGQAFFGQGTRLTVV.

The chain employs TRBV5-1 and TRBJ1-1; 8 nucleotides align to TRBD1. The CDR3 is 16 amino acids. Unmatched junction bases numbered 9, after V lost 4 bases and J lost 1 base. Germline-derived CDR1 and CDR2 are SGHRS and YFSETQ. The CDR3 DNA follows: TGCGCCAGCAGCCAGGCCCCGGGACAGGAGAACACTGAAGCTTTCTTT. Translating gives CASSQAPGQENTEAFF.

This chain uses TRBV27 with TRBJ2-7; perhaps D is TRBD1 or TRBD2 (5 bases each). The length of the CDR3 is 13 residues. Looked up from germline, CDR1 is MNHEY and CDR2 is SMNVEV (reference sequence). The CDR3 DNA is TGTGCTACCATGGCAGGGAGCTCCTACGAGCAGTACTTC. Translation: CATMAGSSYEQYF.

V usage is TRBV14 and J usage is TRBJ2-1; D may be TRBD2 (6 bases). The CDR3 is made up of 14 amino acids. CDR1 is SGHDN and CDR2 is FVKESK in the germline V gene. Trimming took 4 bases from V and 7 from J, leaving 14 bases between them. CDR3 sequence (DNA): TGTGCCAGCAGCCCCGTAGCGGCAAATAATGAGCAGTTCTTC. It encodes CASSPVAANNEQFF.

The chain joins TRBV6-6 to TRBJ1-5, with a possible D match to TRBD1 (6 bases). CDR1 is MNHNY, CDR2 SVGAGI, per germline (reference sequence). The CDR3 sequence is 15 residues long. V lost 6 bases and J 0 bases, leaving 12 bases between the germline ends. For the CDR3, the DNA is TGTGCCAGCAGCTCCGGACAGTTTAGCAATCAGCCCCAGCATTTT. It encodes CASSSGQFSNQPQHF.

This chain joins TRBV5-1 and TRBJ2-1, with a tentative D call TRBD1 (6 bases). The CDR3 has 16 amino acids. Germline-derived CDR1 and CDR2 are SGHRS and YFSETQ. V gave up 0 bases and J gave up 2 bases, with 12 bases separating them. The CDR3 region has the DNA TGCGCCAGCAGCTTGGCCCCAGGGGTTACCTACAATGAGCAGTTCTTC. Its translation is CASSLAPGVTYNEQFF.

In this sample, this clone turned up once. The CDR3 nucleotides read TGCGCCAGCAAAAGTTGGGCAGGGAAGGGAGGTAATTCACCCCTCCACTTT. Encoded protein: CASKSWAGKGGNSPLHF. The rearrangement uses TRBV10-1 and TRBJ1-6, with a tentative D call TRBD1 (5 bases). Per the germline V gene, CDR1 is WNHNN and CDR2 is SYGVQD (reference sequence). CDR3 size: 17 residues. V was cut by 7 bases and J by 6 bases, with 22 bases left in between.

The rearrangement uses TRBV2 and TRBJ1-1; TRBD1 might be the D (6 bases). Trimming stripped 7 bases from V and 4 bases from J, with 10 bases between. The germline CDR1 and CDR2 sequences are SNHLY and FYNNEI. The CDR3 has 12 amino acids. This chain's CDR3 is CASNEQGTEAFF. CDR3 coding DNA: TGTGCCAGCAACGAACAGGGCACTGAAGCTTTCTTT.

The chain carries TRBV6-5 and TRBJ2-1; 9 bases line up with TRBD1. From germline, CDR1 is MNHEY and CDR2 SVGAGI. The CDR3 loop spans 16 amino acids. The J segment lost 7 bases and the V segment lost 0 bases, leaving 7 bases of the junction unmatched. The CDR3 reads CASSYSLTGGGNEQFF. The CDR3 DNA is TGTGCCAGCAGTTACTCTTTGACAGGGGGAGGGAATGAGCAGTTCTTC.

This rearrangement joins TRBV14 to TRBJ2-5; D might be TRBD2 (6 bases). Germline lookup yields CDR1 SGHDN and CDR2 FVKESK. CDR3 length equals 13 residues. V was cut by 5 bases and J by 3 bases, with 10 bases left in between. CDR3 bases: TGTGCCAGCAGCTCCCGACTAGAAGAGACCCAGTACTTC. The encoded protein is CASSSRLEETQYF. Supplemented by reference TRBV14 and TRBJ2-5, the full variable domain reads EAGVTQFPSHSVIEKGQTVTLRCDPISGHDNLYWYRRVMGKEIKFLLHFVKESKQDESGMPNNRFLAERTGGTYSTLKVQPAELEDSGVYFCASSSRLEETQYFGPGTRLLVL.

The chain has TRBV2 and TRBJ1-1; D is unresolved. The CDR3 totals 12 residues. Deletions cut 6 bases from V and 7 bases from J, with 12 bases between. CDR1 is SNHLY, CDR2 FYNNEI, per germline. CDR3 protein: CASRRRVGEAFF. The DNA for the CDR3 is TGTGCCAGCAGGCGTAGGGTTGGTGAAGCTTTCTTT.

V gene TRBV11-3 combines with J gene TRBJ1-2; 7 nucleotides align to TRBD1. V was clipped by 5 bases and J by 3 bases; unmatched bases: 6. This CDR3 region has 14 residues. CDR1 is SGHNT and CDR2 is YENEEA in the germline V gene. The CDR3 here is CASSLQGPDYGYTF. In nucleotides, the CDR3 is TGTGCCAGCAGCCTACAGGGGCCCGACTATGGCTACACCTTC.

The V call is TRBV5-4, the J call TRBJ2-7, with D possibly being TRBD2 (6 bases). This CDR3 has 13 amino acids. The V gene's germline CDR1 is SGHNT and CDR2 YYREEE (reference sequence). V was shortened by 3 bases and J by 0 bases, with 7 bases between the two germline ends. In nucleotides, the CDR3 is TGTGCCAGCAGCTGGGGGGACTCCTACGAGCAGTACTTC. The encoded protein is CASSWGDSYEQYF.

This sequence joins TRBV25-1 and TRBJ2-7; D is unclear. From germline, CDR1 is MGHDK and CDR2 SYGVNS. V was shortened by 6 bases and J by 6 bases, with 9 bases between the two germline ends. This CDR3 is 11 amino acids long. CDR3: CASSAATEQYF. DNA of the CDR3: TGTGCCAGCAGCGCTGCGACCGAGCAGTACTTC.

The chain is built from TRBV29-1 and TRBJ1-4; unclear D gene. V lost 7 bases, J lost 5 bases, and 14 bases lay in between. CDR1 is SQVTM and CDR2 is ANQGSEA in the germline V gene. The CDR3 length is 13 residues. As DNA, the CDR3 is TGCAGCGCCTCGGTGTCGGTGAATGAAAAACTGTTTTTT. Translation gives CSASVSVNEKLFF.

The rearrangement joins TRBV3-1 (or the pseudogene TRBV3-2) to TRBJ1-1, with unresolved D. The length of the CDR3 is 15 residues. V was cut by 1 base and J by 0 bases, with 9 bases left in between. Germline CDR1 and CDR2: LGHDT and YNNKEL (reference sequence). The DNA for the CDR3 is TGTGCCAGCAGCCAAGCGGGAACCATGAACACTGAAGCTTTCTTT. Translation gives CASSQAGTMNTEAFF.

The chain joins TRBV27 to TRBJ2-5, with TRBD1 identical over 7 bases. CDR3 length equals 17 residues. V lost 3 bases to trimming and J lost 3 bases; unmatched junction nucleotides: 13. The germline gives CDR1 MNHEY, CDR2 SMNVEV (reference sequence). The CDR3 region is CASSLGPRGYGKETQYF. CDR3 DNA sequence: TGTGCCAGCAGTTTGGGCCCCAGGGGGTACGGGAAAGAGACCCAGTACTTC.

V and J are TRBV5-8 and TRBJ2-7; TRBD1 matches 11 bases. J lost 5 bases, V lost 0 bases, and 7 bases had no gene match. CDR3 length: 16 residues. Germline V gene data show CDR1 as SGHTS and CDR2 as YDEGEE. CDR3 region: CASSLAGTGGSHEQYF. CDR3 nucleotides: TGTGCCAGCAGCTTGGCTGGGACAGGGGGATCCCACGAGCAGTACTTC.

In its sample, this clone was seen a few times. The V and J genes are TRBV7-9 and TRBJ1-5; D call uncertain. The germline V and J ends were trimmed by 3 bases and 7 bases, with 10 bases remaining between them. Germline V gene sequence: CDR1 SEHNR, CDR2 FQNEAQ (reference sequence). The CDR3 loop spans 13 amino acids. The CDR3 protein is CASSFSLSQPQHF. CDR3 nucleotides: TGTGCCAGCAGCTTCTCGCTGAGCCAGCCCCAGCATTTT.

The V call is TRBV7-9, the J call TRBJ2-3; a possible D gene is TRBD2 (5 bases). CDR1 and CDR2 from the germline V gene are SEHNR and FQNEAQ (reference sequence). The CDR3 length is 15 residues. V was pared by 5 bases and J by 4 bases, with 16 bases between. The CDR3 loop is CASSLSGQRADTQYF. The CDR3 DNA is TGTGCCAGCAGCCTTAGTGGCCAGAGGGCAGATACGCAGTATTTT.

The chain combines TRBV4-3 with TRBJ2-7, with D perhaps matching TRBD1 (5 bases). V dropped 4 bases and J dropped 2 bases, with 15 bases sitting between them. Germline V gives CDR1 LGHNA, CDR2 YSLEER. The CDR3 is 15 amino acids. In nucleotides, the CDR3 is TGCGCCAGCAGCCCAGGGCGGCGCGCGACCTACGAGCAGTACTTC. Its translation is CASSPGRRATYEQYF.

V gene TRBV5-1 combines with J gene TRBJ2-5, with 7 bases identical to TRBD2. The V gene end was trimmed by 4 bases and the J gene end by 4 bases; junction bases not matched to a gene: 10. This CDR3 region has 15 residues. Germline values: CDR1 SGHRS, CDR2 YFSETQ. CDR3 nucleotide sequence: TGCGCCAGCAGCAGCGGGACCCCCGGGCGAGAGACCCAGTACTTC. As protein: CASSSGTPGRETQYF.

The rearrangement joins TRBV5-6 to TRBJ2-6; D may be TRBD1 (6 bases). The germline V gene encodes CDR1 SGHDT and CDR2 YYEEEE. Trimming took off 2 bases at V and 2 bases at J, with 8 bases between the two ends. This CDR3 has 15 amino acids. The CDR3 nucleotides are TGTGCCAGCAGCTTTAAGGGGGCTGGGGCCAACGTCCTGACTTTC. Its protein is CASSFKGAGANVLTF.

V and J are TRBV5-1 and TRBJ2-5; 9 nucleotides align to TRBD2. Losses at the gene ends were 5 bases for V and 0 bases for J; bases not matched to a gene: 5. CDR3 size: 15 residues. The germline V gene encodes CDR1 SGHRS and CDR2 YFSETQ. In DNA form, the CDR3 reads TGCGCCAGCAGTATAACTAGCGGGTACCAAGAGACCCAGTACTTC. Translating it yields CASSITSGYQETQYF.

This sequence joins TRBV27 and TRBJ2-3; D remains unclear. The CDR3 runs to 14 residues. Looked up from germline, CDR1 is MNHEY and CDR2 is SMNVEV (reference sequence). Between the trimmed V and J ends, which lost 2 bases and 5 bases, there was a span of 11 bases. The CDR3 bases are TGTGCCAGCAGTTTAGGAGAGCTCCTAGATACGCAGTATTTT. It translates to CASSLGELLDTQYF.

This clone was seen once. The V call is TRBV25-1, the J call TRBJ2-5; 8 nucleotides agree with TRBD1. Germline trimming cut 5 bases from V and 1 base from J; bases unmatched to any gene: 6. The germline gives CDR1 MGHDK, CDR2 SYGVNS. The CDR3 has 15 amino acids. The CDR3 DNA sequence: TGTGCCAGCAGTCCAGGGGGCATGGTCCAAGAGACCCAGTACTTC. Translation gives CASSPGGMVQETQYF.

V and J are TRBV24-1 and TRBJ2-2; maybe TRBD1 (6 bases). The CDR3 has 16 residues. Germline CDR1 reads KGHDR; CDR2 reads SFDVKD. Trimming removed 0 bases at V and 7 bases at J, with 14 bases between. CDR3 sequence (DNA): TGTGCCACCAGTGATTTGCAGGGGCAGCTCGACGGGGAGCTGTTTTTT. Translation: CATSDLQGQLDGELFF.

This sequence joins TRBV5-6 and TRBJ2-6, with D tentatively TRBD2 (5 bases). The CDR3 covers 15 residues. Germline values: CDR1 SGHDT, CDR2 YYEEEE. Trimming took 5 bases from V and 0 from J, leaving 9 bases between them. CDR3 protein: CASRRGFSGANVLTF. As DNA, the CDR3 is TGTGCCAGCAGACGAGGGTTCTCTGGGGCCAACGTCCTGACTTTC.

The chain has TRBV3-1 (or the pseudogene TRBV3-2) and TRBJ2-5, with TRBD1 identical over 12 bases. The CDR3 length is 17 residues. J gave up 5 bases and V 2 bases, and 9 bases lay outside the gene matches. Germline assignment: CDR1 LGHDT and CDR2 YNNKEL (reference sequence). The CDR3 DNA follows: TGTGCCAGCAGCCAACGCCAGGGGACAGGGGGCAGGGAGACCCAGTACTTC. Protein product: CASSQRQGTGGRETQYF.

The V call is TRBV6-2 or TRBV6-3, the J call TRBJ2-6; 10 positions agree with TRBD1. J was trimmed by 4 bases and V by 2 bases; bases with no gene match: 11. There are 19 residues in the CDR3. Germline values: CDR1 MNHEY, CDR2 SVGEGT. CDR3 loop: CASSYQSGTGDTGANVLTF. DNA for the CDR3: TGTGCCAGCAGTTACCAGAGCGGGACAGGGGATACCGGGGCCAACGTCCTGACTTTC.

The V and J genes are TRBV24-1 and TRBJ2-1, with TRBD2 as a possible D gene (6 bases). This CDR3 has 13 amino acids. Germline V lookup: CDR1 KGHDR, CDR2 SFDVKD. The V and J ends lost 7 bases and 7 bases respectively, with 13 bases between them. The CDR3 is CATSRGGTNEQFF. As DNA, the CDR3 is TGTGCCACCAGCCGGGGAGGAACTAATGAGCAGTTCTTC.